The clone carrying this T cell receptor (beta chain) was found a few times. This specimen belongs to a study of blood T cells in healthy people across ages. V gave up 2 bases and J gave up 5 bases, with 7 bases separating them. This CDR3 has 12 amino acids. CDR1 is SNHLY and CDR2 is FYNNEI in the germline V gene. A second PCR of about 7 to 12 cycles used a sample-barcoded 5' primer and a J-beta primer mix. TCRdb reprocessed the 5' RACE reads with MiXCR, giving one entry per CDR3 protein. This sample yields about 1.1 million distinct CDR3 sequences, of which 35% to 45% are seen a single time; 10% to 15% belongs to the top ten.

This chain links TRBV2 with TRBJ2-7; D may be TRBD2 (5 bases). Sequenced material: blood. The origin of this receptor is a man younger than 35 in good health. The CDR3: CASSERGHEQYF. CDR3 bases: TGTGCCAGCAGTGAACGAGGGCACGAGCAGTACTTC.